A single TCR beta chain is shown here with its context. As yet, its antigen is unknown. With 4 bases clipped from V and 5 bases from J, the junction kept 6 bases outside the gene matches. The germline CDR1 and CDR2 sequences are ENHRY and SYGVKD. The CDR3 has 15 amino acids. Primers: 60 Vbeta forward and 13 Jbeta reverse. The table came from immunoSEQ multiplex PCR; TCRdb's copy has only in-frame clones and leaves some out. The sample records 45,000 to 65,000 clones, roughly 80% being singletons. This entry comes from a study of cytomegalovirus exposure and HLA in healthy donors. Study-level results: Productive status was seen about 90% or about 30% of the time for most TCR beta V segments in an earlier analysis.

The receptor comes from a man aged 25-45 years in good health and CMV-seronegative. The chain joins TRBV10-3 to TRBJ2-3; 10 bases fit TRBD2. The sequenced sample consisted of PBMCs. The CDR3 nucleotides read TGTGCCATCAGTGCCGAAGCGGGGGGGCGAGATACGCAGTATTTT. Its translation is CAISAEAGGRDTQYF.